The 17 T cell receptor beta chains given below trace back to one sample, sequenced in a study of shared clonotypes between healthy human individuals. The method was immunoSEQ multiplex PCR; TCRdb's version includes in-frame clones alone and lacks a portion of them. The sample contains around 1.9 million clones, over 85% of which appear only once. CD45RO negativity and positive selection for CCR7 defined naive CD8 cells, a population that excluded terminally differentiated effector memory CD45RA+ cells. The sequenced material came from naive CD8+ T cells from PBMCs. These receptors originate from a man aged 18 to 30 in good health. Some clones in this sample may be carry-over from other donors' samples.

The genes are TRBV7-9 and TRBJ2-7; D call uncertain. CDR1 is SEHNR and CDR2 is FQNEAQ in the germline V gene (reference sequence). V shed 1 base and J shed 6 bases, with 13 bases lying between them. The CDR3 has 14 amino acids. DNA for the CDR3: TGTGCCAGCAGCTTAGTATTAGGGATCGGCGAGCAGTACTTC. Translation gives CASSLVLGIGEQYF. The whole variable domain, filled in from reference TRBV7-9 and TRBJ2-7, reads DTGVSQNPRHKITKRGQNVTFRCDPISEHNRLYWYRQTLGQGPEFLTYFQNEAQLEKSRLLSDRFSAERPKGSFSTLEIQRTEQGDSAMYLCASSLVLGIGEQYFGPGTRLTVT.

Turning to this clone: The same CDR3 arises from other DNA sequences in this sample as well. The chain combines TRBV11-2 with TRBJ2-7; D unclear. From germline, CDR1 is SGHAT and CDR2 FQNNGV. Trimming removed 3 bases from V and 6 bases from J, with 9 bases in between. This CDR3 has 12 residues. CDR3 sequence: CASSFGVGEQYF. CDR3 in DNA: TGTGCCAGCAGCTTTGGGGTGGGCGAGCAGTACTTC.

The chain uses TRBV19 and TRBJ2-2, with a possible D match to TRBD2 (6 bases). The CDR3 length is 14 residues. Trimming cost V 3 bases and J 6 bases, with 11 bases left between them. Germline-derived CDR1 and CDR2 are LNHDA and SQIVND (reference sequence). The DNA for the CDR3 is TGTGCCAGTAGTATCGGGGGAACGGCCGGGGAGCTGTTTTTT. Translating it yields CASSIGGTAGELFF. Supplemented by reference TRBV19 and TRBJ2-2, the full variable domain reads DGGITQSPKYLFRKEGQNVTLSCEQNLNHDAMYWYRQDPGQGLRLIYYSQIVNDFQKGDIAEGYSVSREKKESFPLTVTSAQKNPTAFYLCASSIGGTAGELFFGEGSRLTVL.

The chain's CDR3 is CAWMAGLSYGYTF. DNA for the CDR3: TGTGCCTGGATGGCAGGGTTATCCTATGGCTACACCTTC. The chain carries TRBV30 and TRBJ1-2; D is possibly TRBD1 (5 bases). Per germline, CDR1 GTSNPN and CDR2 SVGIG (reference sequence). The CDR3 has 13 amino acids. Trimming removed 4 bases at V and 4 bases at J, with 13 bases between.

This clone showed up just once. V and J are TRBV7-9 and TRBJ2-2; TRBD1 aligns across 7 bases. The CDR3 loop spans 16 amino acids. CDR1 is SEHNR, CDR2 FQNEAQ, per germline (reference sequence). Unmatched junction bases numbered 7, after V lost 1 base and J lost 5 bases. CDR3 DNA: TGTGCCAGCAGCTTAGGGTCCCGGGACAGTACCGGGGAGCTGTTTTTT. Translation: CASSLGSRDSTGELFF.

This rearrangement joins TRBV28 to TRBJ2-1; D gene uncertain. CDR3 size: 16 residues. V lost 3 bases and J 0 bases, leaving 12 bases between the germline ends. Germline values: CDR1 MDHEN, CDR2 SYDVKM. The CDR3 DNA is TGTGCCAGCAGTTTTATCGTGGGTAGCTCCTACAATGAGCAGTTCTTC. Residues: CASSFIVGSSYNEQFF.

CDR3 nucleotides: TGTGCCAGCAGCCCTAGGGAGCCAGGCGCTGAAGCTTTCTTT. This gives the protein CASSPREPGAEAFF. J is TRBJ1-1 and V is TRBV7-2; D not certain. Deletions cut 5 bases from V and 6 bases from J, with 16 bases between. This CDR3 is 14 amino acids long. Germline V gene sequence: CDR1 SGHTA, CDR2 FQGNSA.

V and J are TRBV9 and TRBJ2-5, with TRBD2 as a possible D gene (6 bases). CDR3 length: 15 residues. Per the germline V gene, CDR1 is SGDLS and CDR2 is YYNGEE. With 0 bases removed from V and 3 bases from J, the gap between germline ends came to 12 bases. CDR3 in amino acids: CASSVATGGEETQYF. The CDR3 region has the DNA TGTGCCAGCAGCGTAGCTACAGGCGGGGAAGAGACCCAGTACTTC.

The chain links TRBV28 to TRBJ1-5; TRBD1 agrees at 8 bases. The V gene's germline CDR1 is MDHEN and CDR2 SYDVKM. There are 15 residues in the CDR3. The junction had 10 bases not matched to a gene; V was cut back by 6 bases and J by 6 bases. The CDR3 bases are TGTGCCAGCAGGATGGACAGGGAATCGCCTCAGCCCCAGCATTTT. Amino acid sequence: CASRMDRESPQPQHF. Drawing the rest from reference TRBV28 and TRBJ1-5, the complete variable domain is DVKVTQSSRYLVKRTGEKVFLECVQDMDHENMFWYRQDPGLGLRLIYFSYDVKMKEKGDIPEGYSVSREKKERFSLILESASTNQTSMYLCASRMDRESPQPQHFGDGTRLSIL.

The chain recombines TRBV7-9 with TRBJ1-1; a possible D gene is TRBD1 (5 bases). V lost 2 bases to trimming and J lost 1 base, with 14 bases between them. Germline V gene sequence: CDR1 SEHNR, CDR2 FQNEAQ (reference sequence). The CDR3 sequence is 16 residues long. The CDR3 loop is CASSLFLTGPNTEAFF. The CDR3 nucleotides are TGTGCCAGCAGCTTATTTTTGACGGGGCCGAACACTGAAGCTTTCTTT.

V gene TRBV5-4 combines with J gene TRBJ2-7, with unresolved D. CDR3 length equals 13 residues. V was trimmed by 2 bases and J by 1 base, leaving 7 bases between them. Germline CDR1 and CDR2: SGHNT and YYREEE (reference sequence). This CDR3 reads CASSFHRSYEQYF. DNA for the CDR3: TGTGCCAGCAGCTTTCACAGATCCTACGAGCAGTACTTC. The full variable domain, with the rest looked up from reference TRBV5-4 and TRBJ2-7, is ETGVTQSPTHLIKTRGQQVTLRCSSQSGHNTVSWYQQALGQGPQFIFQYYREEENGRGNFPPRFSGLQFPNYSSELNVNALELDDSALYLCASSFHRSYEQYFGPGTRLTVT.

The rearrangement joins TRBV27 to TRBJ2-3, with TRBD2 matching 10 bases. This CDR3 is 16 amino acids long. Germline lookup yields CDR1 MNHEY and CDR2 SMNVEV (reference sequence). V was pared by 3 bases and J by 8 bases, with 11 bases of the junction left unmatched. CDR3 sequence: CASSFLAGAPISTQYF. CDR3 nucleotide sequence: TGTGCCAGCAGTTTTCTAGCGGGAGCCCCGATATCTACGCAGTATTTT.

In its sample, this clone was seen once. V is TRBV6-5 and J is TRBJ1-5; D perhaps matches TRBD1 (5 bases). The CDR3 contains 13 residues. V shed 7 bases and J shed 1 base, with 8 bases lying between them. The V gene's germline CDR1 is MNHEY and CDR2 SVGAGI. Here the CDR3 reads CASTGSSNQPQHF. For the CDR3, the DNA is TGTGCCAGCACAGGGAGCAGCAATCAGCCCCAGCATTTT.

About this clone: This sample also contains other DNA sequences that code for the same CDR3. CDR3: CASSFLAGSYNEQFF. DNA of the CDR3: TGTGCCAGCAGTTTTTTGGCGGGGAGTTACAATGAGCAGTTCTTC. The chain recombines TRBV27 with TRBJ2-1; D is perhaps TRBD2 (6 bases). This CDR3 is built from 15 residues. CDR1 and CDR2 from the germline V gene are MNHEY and SMNVEV (reference sequence). The V and J ends lost 3 bases and 4 bases respectively, with 13 bases between them.

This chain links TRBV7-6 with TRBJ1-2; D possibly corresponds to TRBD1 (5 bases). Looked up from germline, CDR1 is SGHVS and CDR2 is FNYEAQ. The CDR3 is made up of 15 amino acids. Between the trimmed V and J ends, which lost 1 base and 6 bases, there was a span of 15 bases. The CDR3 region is CASSLVAGDANGYTF. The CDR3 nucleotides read TGTGCCAGCAGCTTAGTAGCCGGGGACGCCAATGGCTACACCTTC.

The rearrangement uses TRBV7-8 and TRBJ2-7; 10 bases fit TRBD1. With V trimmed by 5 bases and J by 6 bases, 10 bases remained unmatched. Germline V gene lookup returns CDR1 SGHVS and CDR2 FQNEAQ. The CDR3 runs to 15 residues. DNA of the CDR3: TGTGCCAGCAGCGAGACGGGACAGGGGATATCCGAGCAGTACTTC. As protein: CASSETGQGISEQYF.

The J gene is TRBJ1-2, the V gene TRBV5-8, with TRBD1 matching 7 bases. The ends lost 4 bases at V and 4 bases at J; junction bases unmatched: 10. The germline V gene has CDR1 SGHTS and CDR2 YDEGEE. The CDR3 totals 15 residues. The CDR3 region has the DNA TGTGCCAGCAGCCCAAGGACAGGACGGGGCTATGGCTACACCTTC. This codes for CASSPRTGRGYGYTF.